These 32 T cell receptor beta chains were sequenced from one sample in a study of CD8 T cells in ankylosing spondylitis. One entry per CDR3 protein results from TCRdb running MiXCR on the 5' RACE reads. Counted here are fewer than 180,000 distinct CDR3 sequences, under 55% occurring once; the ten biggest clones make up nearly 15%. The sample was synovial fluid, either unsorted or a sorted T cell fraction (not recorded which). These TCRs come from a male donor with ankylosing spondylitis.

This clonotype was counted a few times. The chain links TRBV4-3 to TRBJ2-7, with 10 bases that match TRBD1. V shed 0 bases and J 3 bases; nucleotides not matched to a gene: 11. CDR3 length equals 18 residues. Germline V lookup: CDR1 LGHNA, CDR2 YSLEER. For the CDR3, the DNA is TGCGCCAGCAGCCAAGACTTCCCCTCGGACAGGGGGTTCTACGAGCAGTACTTC. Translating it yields CASSQDFPSDRGFYEQYF.

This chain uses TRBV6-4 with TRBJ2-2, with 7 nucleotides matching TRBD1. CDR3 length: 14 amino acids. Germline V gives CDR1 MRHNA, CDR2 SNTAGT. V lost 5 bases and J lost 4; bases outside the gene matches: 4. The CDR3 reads CASSSGQSTGELFF. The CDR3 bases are TGTGCCAGCAGTTCGGGACAGTCCACCGGGGAGCTGTTTTTT.

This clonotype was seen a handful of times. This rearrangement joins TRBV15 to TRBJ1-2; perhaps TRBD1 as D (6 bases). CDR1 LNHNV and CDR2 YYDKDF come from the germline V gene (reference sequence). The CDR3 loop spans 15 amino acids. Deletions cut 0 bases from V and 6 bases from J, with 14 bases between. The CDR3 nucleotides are TGTGCCACCAGCAGAGACTCCGACAGGTACAATGGCTACACCTTC. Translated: CATSRDSDRYNGYTF.

The CDR3 protein is CASSPRYLAKNIQYF. CDR3 coding DNA: TGTGCCAGCTCACCACGCTATCTAGCCAAAAACATTCAGTACTTC. The chain combines TRBV18 with TRBJ2-4; D ambiguous. The CDR3 spans 15 residues. V dropped 1 base and J dropped 0 bases, with 7 bases sitting between them. Germline CDR1 is KGHSH and CDR2 is LQKENI.

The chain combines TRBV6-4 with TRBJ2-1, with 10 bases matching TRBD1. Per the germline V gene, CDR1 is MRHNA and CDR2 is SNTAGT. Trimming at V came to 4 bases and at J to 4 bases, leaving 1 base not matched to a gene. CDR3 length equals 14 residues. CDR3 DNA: TGTGCCAGCAGTGGGACAGGGGGATACAATGAGCAGTTCTTC. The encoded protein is CASSGTGGYNEQFF.

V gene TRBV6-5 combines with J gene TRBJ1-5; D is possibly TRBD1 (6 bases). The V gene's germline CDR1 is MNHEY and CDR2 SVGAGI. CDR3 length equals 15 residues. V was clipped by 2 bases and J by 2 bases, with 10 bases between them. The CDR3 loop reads CASSYGGHGNQPQHF. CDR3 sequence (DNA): TGTGCCAGCAGTTACGGGGGGCACGGCAATCAGCCCCAGCATTTT.

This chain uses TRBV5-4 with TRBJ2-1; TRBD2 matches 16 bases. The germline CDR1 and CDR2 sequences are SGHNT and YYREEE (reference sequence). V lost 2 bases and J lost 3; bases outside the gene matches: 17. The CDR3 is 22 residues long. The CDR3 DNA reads TGTGCCAGCAGCTTCGGCGTACGGGGGACTAGCGGGAGGGCAGAGGGCTACAATGAGCAGTTCTTC. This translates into CASSFGVRGTSGRAEGYNEQFF.

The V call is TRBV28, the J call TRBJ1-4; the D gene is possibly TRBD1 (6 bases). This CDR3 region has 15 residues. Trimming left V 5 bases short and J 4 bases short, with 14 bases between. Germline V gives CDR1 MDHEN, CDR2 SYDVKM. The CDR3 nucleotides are TGTGCCAGCAGTCCCGGCAGGGGCTATAATGAAAAACTGTTTTTT. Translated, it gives CASSPGRGYNEKLFF.

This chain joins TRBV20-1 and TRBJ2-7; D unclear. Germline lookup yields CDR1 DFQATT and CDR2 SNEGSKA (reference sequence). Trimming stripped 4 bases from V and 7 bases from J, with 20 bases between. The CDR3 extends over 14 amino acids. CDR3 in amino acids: CSANREPRWAEQYF. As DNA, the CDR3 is TGCAGTGCTAATCGCGAGCCCCGTTGGGCGGAGCAGTACTTC.

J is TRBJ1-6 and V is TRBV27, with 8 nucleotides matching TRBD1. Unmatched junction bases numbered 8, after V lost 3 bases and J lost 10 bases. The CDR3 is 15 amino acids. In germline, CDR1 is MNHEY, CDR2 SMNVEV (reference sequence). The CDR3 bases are TGTGCCAGCAGTTTCCAGGGGGCCATTGGATCACCCCTCCACTTT. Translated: CASSFQGAIGSPLHF.

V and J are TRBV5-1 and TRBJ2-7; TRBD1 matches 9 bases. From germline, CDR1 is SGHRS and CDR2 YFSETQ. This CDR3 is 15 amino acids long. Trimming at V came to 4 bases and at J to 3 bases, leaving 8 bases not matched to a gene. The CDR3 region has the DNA TGCGCCAGCAGCCAAGGACAGGGGAGGTTCTACGAGCAGTACTTC. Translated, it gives CASSQGQGRFYEQYF.

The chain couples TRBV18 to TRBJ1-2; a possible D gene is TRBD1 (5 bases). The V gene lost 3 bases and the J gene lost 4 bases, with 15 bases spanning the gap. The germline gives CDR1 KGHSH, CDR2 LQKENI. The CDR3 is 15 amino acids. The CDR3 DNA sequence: TGTGCCAGCTCACCGGCGGTAGGGCAGGGCTATGGCTACACCTTC. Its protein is CASSPAVGQGYGYTF.

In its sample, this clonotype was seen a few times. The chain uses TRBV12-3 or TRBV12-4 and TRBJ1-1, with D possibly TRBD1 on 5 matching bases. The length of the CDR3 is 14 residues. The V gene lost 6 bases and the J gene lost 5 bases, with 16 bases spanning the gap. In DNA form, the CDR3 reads TGTGCCAGCAGCCCTCCGGGGCCACGGACTGAAGCTTTCTTT. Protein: CASSPPGPRTEAFF.

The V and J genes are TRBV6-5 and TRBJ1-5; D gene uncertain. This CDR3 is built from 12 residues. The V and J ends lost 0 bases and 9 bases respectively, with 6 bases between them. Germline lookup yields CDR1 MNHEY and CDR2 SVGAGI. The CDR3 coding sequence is TGTGCCAGCAGTTACTCTGGGGTGCCCCAGCATTTT. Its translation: CASSYSGVPQHF.

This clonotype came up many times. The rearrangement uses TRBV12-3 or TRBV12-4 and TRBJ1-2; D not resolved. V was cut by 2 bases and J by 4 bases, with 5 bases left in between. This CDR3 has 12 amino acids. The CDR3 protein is CASSLRGYGYTF. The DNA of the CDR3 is TGTGCCAGCAGTTTAAGAGGCTATGGCTACACCTTC.

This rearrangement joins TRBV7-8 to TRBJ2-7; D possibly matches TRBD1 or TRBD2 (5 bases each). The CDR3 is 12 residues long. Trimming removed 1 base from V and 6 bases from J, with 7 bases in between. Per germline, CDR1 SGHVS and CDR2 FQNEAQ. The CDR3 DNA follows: TGTGCCAGCAGCTTAGATGGGGGCGAGCAGTACTTC. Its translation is CASSLDGGEQYF.

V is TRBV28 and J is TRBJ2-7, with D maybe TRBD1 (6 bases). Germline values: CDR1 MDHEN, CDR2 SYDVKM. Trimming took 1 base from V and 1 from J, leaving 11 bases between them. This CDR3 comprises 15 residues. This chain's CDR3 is CASSLSPGESYEQYF. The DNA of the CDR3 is TGTGCCAGCAGTTTATCTCCAGGGGAGTCCTACGAGCAGTACTTC.

The CDR3 coding sequence is TGTGCCAGCAGCCCCACAGGGGGAGCTAACTATGGCTACACCTTC. This sequence encodes CASSPTGGANYGYTF. J is TRBJ1-2 and V is TRBV7-2, with TRBD1 matching 8 bases. Germline CDR1 SGHTA, CDR2 FQGNSA. The CDR3 totals 15 residues. J was trimmed by 0 bases and V by 5 bases; bases with no gene match: 5.

The CDR3 loop is CASSLSHPRTGRSAQPQHF. CDR3 DNA: TGTGCCAGCAGTTTATCCCACCCTAGGACAGGGCGGTCTGCTCAGCCCCAGCATTTT. The chain is built from TRBV27 and TRBJ1-5, with TRBD1 matching 8 bases. The CDR3 is 19 residues long. The germline V gene encodes CDR1 MNHEY and CDR2 SMNVEV (reference sequence). V was pared by 0 bases and J by 6 bases, with 16 bases of the junction left unmatched.

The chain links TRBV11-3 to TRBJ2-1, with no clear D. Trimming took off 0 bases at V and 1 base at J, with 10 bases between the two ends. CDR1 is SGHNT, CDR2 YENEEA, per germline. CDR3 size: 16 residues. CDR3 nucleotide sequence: TGTGCCAGCAGCTTAGATCCGTTGGGGTCCTACAATGAGCAGTTCTTC. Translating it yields CASSLDPLGSYNEQFF.

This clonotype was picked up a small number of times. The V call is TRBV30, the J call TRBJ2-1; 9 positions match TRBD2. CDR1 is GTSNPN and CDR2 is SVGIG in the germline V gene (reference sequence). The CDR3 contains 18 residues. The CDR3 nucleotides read TGTGCTAAGGATCATCAAATAGCGGGAGTGGTTTCCTACAATGAGCAGTTCTTC. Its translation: CAKDHQIAGVVSYNEQFF.

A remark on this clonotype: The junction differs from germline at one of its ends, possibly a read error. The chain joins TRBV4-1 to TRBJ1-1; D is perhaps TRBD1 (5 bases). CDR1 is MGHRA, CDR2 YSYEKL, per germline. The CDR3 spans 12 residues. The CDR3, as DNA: TGCGCCAGCAGCCAAGAAGGAGGGGACCAAGGCTTT. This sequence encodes CASSQEGGDQGF.

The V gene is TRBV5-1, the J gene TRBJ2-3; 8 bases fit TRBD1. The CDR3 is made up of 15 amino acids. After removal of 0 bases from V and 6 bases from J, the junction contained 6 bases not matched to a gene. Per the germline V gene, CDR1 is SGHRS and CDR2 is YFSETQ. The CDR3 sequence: CASSLEQGVADTQYF. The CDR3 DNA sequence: TGCGCCAGCAGCTTGGAACAGGGGGTGGCGGATACGCAGTATTTT.

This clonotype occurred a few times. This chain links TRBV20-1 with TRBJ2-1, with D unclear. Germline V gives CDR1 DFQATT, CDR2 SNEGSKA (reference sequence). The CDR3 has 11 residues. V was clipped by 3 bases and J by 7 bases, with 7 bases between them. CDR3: CSARWGNEQFF. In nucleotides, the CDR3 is TGCAGTGCTAGGTGGGGAAATGAGCAGTTCTTC.

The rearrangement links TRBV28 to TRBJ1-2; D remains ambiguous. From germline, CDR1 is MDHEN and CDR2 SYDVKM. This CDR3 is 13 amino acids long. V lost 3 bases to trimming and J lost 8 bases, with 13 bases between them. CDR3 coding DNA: TGTGCCAGCAGTTTGGGCAAACTTTGGGGCTACACCTTC. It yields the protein CASSLGKLWGYTF.

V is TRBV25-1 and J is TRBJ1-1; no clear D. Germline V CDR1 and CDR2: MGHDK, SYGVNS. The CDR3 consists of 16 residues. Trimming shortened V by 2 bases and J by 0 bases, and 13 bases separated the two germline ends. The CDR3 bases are TGTGCCAGCAGTGAAGAGGCCGGGAGCATGAACACTGAAGCTTTCTTT. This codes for CASSEEAGSMNTEAFF.

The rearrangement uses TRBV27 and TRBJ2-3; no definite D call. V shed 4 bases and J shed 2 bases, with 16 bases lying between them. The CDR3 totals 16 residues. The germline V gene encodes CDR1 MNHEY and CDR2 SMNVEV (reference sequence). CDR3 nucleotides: TGTGCCAGCAGTTACGACGGCGGTCCCTTCACAGATACGCAGTATTTT. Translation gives CASSYDGGPFTDTQYF.

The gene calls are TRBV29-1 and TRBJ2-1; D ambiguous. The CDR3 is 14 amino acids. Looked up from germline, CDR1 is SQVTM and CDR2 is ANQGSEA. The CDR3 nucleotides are TGCAGTTCTGGTAGGGTACACTCCTACAATGAGCAGTTCTTC. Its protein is CSSGRVHSYNEQFF.

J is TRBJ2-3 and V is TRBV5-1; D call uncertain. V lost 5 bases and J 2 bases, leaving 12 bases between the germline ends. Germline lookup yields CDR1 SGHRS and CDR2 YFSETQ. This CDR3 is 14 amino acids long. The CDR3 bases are TGCGCCAGCAGACTGTGGAGAAACACAGATACGCAGTATTTT. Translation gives CASRLWRNTDTQYF.

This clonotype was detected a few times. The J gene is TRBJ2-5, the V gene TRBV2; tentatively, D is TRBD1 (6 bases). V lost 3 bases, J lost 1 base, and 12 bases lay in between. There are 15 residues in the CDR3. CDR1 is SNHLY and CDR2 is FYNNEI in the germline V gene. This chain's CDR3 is CASSDIQGLQETQYF. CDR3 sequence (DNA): TGTGCCAGCAGTGACATACAGGGCCTCCAAGAGACCCAGTACTTC. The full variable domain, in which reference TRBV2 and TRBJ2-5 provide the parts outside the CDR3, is EPEVTQTPSHQVTQMGQEVILRCVPISNHLYFYWYRQILGQKVEFLVSFYNNEISEKSEIFDDQFSVERPDGSNFTLKIRSTKLEDSAMYFCASSDIQGLQETQYFGPGTRLLVL.

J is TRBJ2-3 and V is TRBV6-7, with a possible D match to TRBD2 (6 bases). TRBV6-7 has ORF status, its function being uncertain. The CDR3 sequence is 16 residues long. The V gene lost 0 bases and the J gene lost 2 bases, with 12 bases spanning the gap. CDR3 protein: CASSYSPGVHTDTQYF. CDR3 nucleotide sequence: TGTGCCAGCAGTTACTCACCGGGAGTACACACAGATACGCAGTATTTT.

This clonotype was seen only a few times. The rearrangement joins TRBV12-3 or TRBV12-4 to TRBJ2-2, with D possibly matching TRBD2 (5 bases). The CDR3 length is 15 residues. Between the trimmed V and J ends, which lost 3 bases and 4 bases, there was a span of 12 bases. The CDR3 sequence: CASSLSPGITGELFF. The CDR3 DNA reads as TGTGCCAGCAGTTTGTCTCCGGGAATCACCGGGGAGCTGTTTTTT.